These 30 T cell receptor beta chains came from one sample sequenced in a study of shared clonotypes between healthy human individuals. The repertoire was sequenced with immunoSEQ multiplex PCR; TCRdb's copy has only in-frame clones and lacks some. The data show some 650,000 clones, roughly 97% seen once. The sequenced sample was naive CD4+ T cells sorted from blood. Subset meaning: CD45RA+ positively selected. These receptors all come from a woman aged 30 to 39 in good health.

The J gene is TRBJ2-1, the V gene TRBV11-2; D is possibly TRBD2 (5 bases). The V end was cut by 5 bases, the J end by 6 bases, with 17 bases between. CDR1 and CDR2 (germline): SGHAT, FQNNGV. This CDR3 spans 15 amino acids. CDR3 nucleotide sequence: TGTGCCAGCAGCCCAGTGGAGCGGATTACCAATGAGCAGTTCTTC. This translates into CASSPVERITNEQFF.

In its sample, this clone was seen once. This rearrangement joins TRBV27 to TRBJ2-4; a weak D match, TRBD2 (5 bases). V was pared by 6 bases and J by 7 bases, with 19 bases between. The CDR3 covers 15 residues. Germline CDR1 is MNHEY and CDR2 is SMNVEV (reference sequence). The CDR3 sequence: CASSPLEGGLNIQYF. In nucleotides, the CDR3 is TGTGCCAGCAGCCCCCTAGAAGGTGGACTGAACATTCAGTACTTC.

The gene calls are TRBV28 and TRBJ1-2; D is possibly TRBD1 (5 bases). The ends were cut back, 6 bases at V and 2 bases at J, with 13 bases in the middle. CDR1 is MDHEN and CDR2 is SYDVKM in the germline V gene. CDR3 length equals 14 residues. The CDR3 nucleotides are TGTGCCAGCAGCCCGGGACCGATAAACTATGGCTACACCTTC. Translation: CASSPGPINYGYTF.

The rearrangement links TRBV28 to TRBJ2-5, with a weak D call TRBD2 (5 bases). Germline V CDR1 and CDR2: MDHEN, SYDVKM. CDR3 length equals 14 residues. The V and J ends lost 8 bases and 11 bases respectively, with 24 bases between them. CDR3: CASAPPVASWEQYF. CDR3 nucleotide sequence: TGTGCCAGCGCCCCCCCGGTAGCCTCTTGGGAGCAGTACTTC.

The chain joins TRBV7-9 to TRBJ2-7, with no clear D. V was clipped by 3 bases and J by 7 bases, with 10 bases between them. This CDR3 is built from 12 residues. CDR1 is SEHNR and CDR2 is FQNEAQ in the germline V gene (reference sequence). CDR3 protein: CASSFLVLEQYF. CDR3 bases: TGTGCCAGCAGCTTTTTAGTTCTTGAGCAGTACTTC. The full variable domain, completed using reference TRBV7-9 and TRBJ2-7, is DTGVSQNPRHKITKRGQNVTFRCDPISEHNRLYWYRQTLGQGPEFLTYFQNEAQLEKSRLLSDRFSAERPKGSFSTLEIQRTEQGDSAMYLCASSFLVLEQYFGPGTRLTVT.

In nucleotides, the CDR3 is TGTGCCAGCAGTTTACCATCGGATATCACAGATACGCAGTATTTT. As protein: CASSLPSDITDTQYF. The chain recombines TRBV28 with TRBJ2-3; D gene ambiguous. CDR3 length: 15 amino acids. Germline values: CDR1 MDHEN, CDR2 SYDVKM. V was cut by 2 bases and J by 2 bases, with 11 bases left in between.

In DNA, the CDR3 is TGTGCCAGTAGTAAGGACTCCCAAGGATACCAAGAGACCCAGTACTTC. It encodes CASSKDSQGYQETQYF. This chain joins TRBV19 and TRBJ2-5; D is perhaps TRBD2 (5 bases). CDR1 is LNHDA and CDR2 is SQIVND in the germline V gene (reference sequence). CDR3 length: 16 residues. V was trimmed by 4 bases and J by 0 bases, leaving 15 bases between them.

This chain uses TRBV18 with TRBJ2-2; 11 nucleotides agree with TRBD1. Per the germline V gene, CDR1 is KGHSH and CDR2 is LQKENI. This CDR3 comprises 15 residues. Trimming cost V 6 bases and J 6 bases; bases outside gene matches: 6. CDR3: CASSDGQGAAGELFF. The CDR3 nucleotides read TGTGCCAGCTCGGACGGACAGGGGGCGGCCGGGGAGCTGTTTTTT.

This chain connects TRBV28 to TRBJ2-5; D is perhaps TRBD2 (5 bases). The germline V gene encodes CDR1 MDHEN and CDR2 SYDVKM. The CDR3 is 14 amino acids. Deletions cut 3 bases from V and 5 bases from J, with 13 bases between. Written as DNA, the CDR3 is TGTGCCAGCAGTTTCGGAGGACTGCGTGAGACCCAGTACTTC. Protein: CASSFGGLRETQYF. Full variable domain (rest looked up from reference TRBV28 and TRBJ2-5): DVKVTQSSRYLVKRTGEKVFLECVQDMDHENMFWYRQDPGLGLRLIYFSYDVKMKEKGDIPEGYSVSREKKERFSLILESASTNQTSMYLCASSFGGLRETQYFGPGTRLLVL.

This chain connects TRBV25-1 to TRBJ2-5; D not resolved. V gave up 3 bases and J gave up 0 bases, with 5 bases separating them. CDR1 and CDR2 from the germline V gene are MGHDK and SYGVNS. The CDR3 runs to 13 residues. The DNA for the CDR3 is TGTGCCAGCAGTGATGGGTACCAAGAGACCCAGTACTTC. This gives the protein CASSDGYQETQYF.

The chain joins TRBV19 to TRBJ2-2; 12 positions match TRBD2. Germline loops: CDR1 LNHDA, CDR2 SQIVND (reference sequence). The V and J ends lost 10 bases and 0 bases, in that order; junction bases with no gene match: 12. CDR3 size: 18 residues. Here the CDR3 reads CATSRRTSGASNTGELFF. The CDR3 DNA sequence: TGTGCCACCTCCAGGCGGACTAGCGGGGCCTCGAACACCGGGGAGCTGTTTTTT.

This chain links TRBV5-4 with TRBJ1-3, with unresolved D. Germline lookup yields CDR1 SGHNT and CDR2 YYREEE (reference sequence). V lost 7 bases to trimming and J lost 2 bases, with 13 bases between them. This CDR3 is built from 14 residues. CDR3 sequence reads: CASPSGFAGNTIYF. As DNA, the CDR3 is TGTGCCAGCCCCAGTGGGTTTGCTGGAAACACCATATATTTT.

The CDR3 nucleotides are TGTGCCAGCTCTTACGGGGGGACCGGGTTGGAGCAGTACTTC. Its translation is CASSYGGTGLEQYF. The V call is TRBV6-5, the J call TRBJ2-7, with 7 bases aligning to TRBD2. This CDR3 region has 14 residues. CDR1 is MNHEY and CDR2 is SVGAGI in the germline V gene. The trim removed 8 bases at V and 7 bases at J, leaving 14 bases unmatched.

The chain is built from TRBV7-8 and TRBJ2-5; D possibly uses TRBD1 or TRBD2 (6 bases each). V dropped 0 bases and J dropped 4 bases, with 15 bases sitting between them. The CDR3 is made up of 16 amino acids. Per the germline V gene, CDR1 is SGHVS and CDR2 is FQNEAQ. The CDR3 sequence: CASSLAGFGGLETQYF. For the CDR3, the DNA is TGTGCCAGCAGCTTAGCTGGGTTTGGGGGGCTAGAGACCCAGTACTTC.

The genes are TRBV2 and TRBJ2-7; maybe TRBD1 (6 bases). The CDR3 is made up of 12 amino acids. Germline V gene data show CDR1 as SNHLY and CDR2 as FYNNEI. V was shortened by 1 base and J by 5 bases, with 6 bases between the two germline ends. The CDR3, as DNA: TGTGCCAGCAGTGAAGACAGGGACGAGCAGTACTTC. It translates to CASSEDRDEQYF.

The rearrangement links TRBV19 to TRBJ2-7, with D possibly TRBD1 on 6 matching bases. The CDR3 covers 15 residues. Germline loops: CDR1 LNHDA, CDR2 SQIVND (reference sequence). The germline V and J ends were trimmed by 4 bases and 4 bases, with 17 bases remaining between them. Here the CDR3 DNA reads TGTGCCAGTAGTAAGGGGGATCTTGGACTTTACGAGCAGTACTTC. Its translation is CASSKGDLGLYEQYF.

The rearrangement joins TRBV5-1 to TRBJ2-5; no clear D. Germline V lookup: CDR1 SGHRS, CDR2 YFSETQ. Trimming stripped 0 bases from V and 5 bases from J, with 20 bases between. The CDR3 is 17 residues long. CDR3 bases: TGCGCCAGCAGCTTGGGCTTTTCGCCCCCGGGTGGGGAGACCCAGTACTTC. It encodes CASSLGFSPPGGETQYF.

This chain uses TRBV7-8 with TRBJ2-1, with 7 bases identical to TRBD2. The CDR3 is 18 residues long. The V segment lost 0 bases and the J segment 1 base; nucleotides outside the gene matches: 9. CDR1 SGHVS and CDR2 FQNEAQ come from the germline V gene. The CDR3 DNA is TGTGCCAGCAGCTTAGCTCGGGCTAGCGGTGCATCCTACAATGAGCAGTTCTTC. Protein product: CASSLARASGASYNEQFF.

The V call is TRBV21-1, the J call TRBJ2-7. TRBV21-1 is given as a pseudogene. The CDR3 is 15 residues long. The CDR3 protein is CASRDREDRSYEQYF. Here the CDR3 DNA reads TGTGCCAGCAGAGATAGGGAGGACAGATCCTACGAGCAGTACTTC.

The V and J genes are TRBV11-2 and TRBJ2-5; D gene unclear. The germline CDR1 and CDR2 sequences are SGHAT and FQNNGV. V lost 8 bases to trimming and J lost 7 bases, with 14 bases between them. This CDR3 is built from 12 residues. The CDR3 DNA reads TGTGCCAGCGGTGGATTTGGGGTGACCCAGTACTTC. Protein: CASGGFGVTQYF.

The J gene is TRBJ2-1, the V gene TRBV5-1; 9 bases match TRBD2. The CDR3 covers 15 residues. Trimming took 0 bases from V and 5 from J; bases not matched to a gene: 3. Per the germline V gene, CDR1 is SGHRS and CDR2 is YFSETQ. CDR3 residues: CASSLASGTNNEQFF. The CDR3, as DNA: TGCGCCAGCAGCTTGGCTAGCGGGACTAACAATGAGCAGTTCTTC.

The chain has TRBV7-8 and TRBJ2-1; 10 nucleotides line up with TRBD2. V lost 5 bases to trimming and J lost 6 bases; unmatched junction nucleotides: 16. Germline V gene lookup returns CDR1 SGHVS and CDR2 FQNEAQ. The CDR3 length is 18 residues. This CDR3 is CASSRNDPGLARVNEQFF. The CDR3 bases are TGTGCCAGCAGCCGTAACGACCCGGGACTAGCGAGAGTCAATGAGCAGTTCTTC. The entire variable domain, with the rest obtained from reference TRBV7-8 and TRBJ2-1, is as follows: GAGVSQSPRYKVAKRGQDVALRCDPISGHVSLFWYQQALGQGPEFLTYFQNEAQLDKSGLPSDRFFAERPEGSVSTLKIQRTQQEDSAVYLCASSRNDPGLARVNEQFFGPGTRLTVL.

This rearrangement joins TRBV7-8 to TRBJ2-5, with D hard to call. Trimming removed 5 bases at V and 4 bases at J, with 14 bases between. The CDR3 runs 14 residues. Germline loops: CDR1 SGHVS, CDR2 FQNEAQ. In DNA form, the CDR3 reads TGTGCCAGCAGCCCTAGTAGGATCTTAGAGACCCAGTACTTC. Translating it yields CASSPSRILETQYF.

The rearrangement joins TRBV28 to TRBJ2-7; unclear D gene. Trimming stripped 9 bases from V and 0 bases from J, with 12 bases between. The V gene's germline CDR1 is MDHEN and CDR2 SYDVKM. This CDR3 is built from 13 residues. The CDR3 DNA follows: TGTGCCAGTCCCGGGCCAAGCTCCTACGAGCAGTACTTC. Encoded protein: CASPGPSSYEQYF. The full variable domain, with the rest looked up from reference TRBV28 and TRBJ2-7, is DVKVTQSSRYLVKRTGEKVFLECVQDMDHENMFWYRQDPGLGLRLIYFSYDVKMKEKGDIPEGYSVSREKKERFSLILESASTNQTSMYLCASPGPSSYEQYFGPGTRLTVT.

This clone turned up a few times. The V and J genes are TRBV4-2 and TRBJ1-5; the D gene is possibly TRBD1 (6 bases). Germline CDR1 and CDR2: LGHNA and YNFKEQ. The CDR3 extends over 13 amino acids. The V end was cut by 3 bases, the J end by 5 bases, with 8 bases between. CDR3 amino acids: CASSQGAHQPQHF. The CDR3 coding sequence is TGTGCCAGCAGCCAGGGGGCCCATCAGCCCCAGCATTTT.

The V call is TRBV7-9, the J call TRBJ2-7; D may correspond to TRBD1 or TRBD2 (5 bases each). This CDR3 is built from 15 residues. Germline CDR1 reads SEHNR; CDR2 reads FQNEAQ (reference sequence). V lost 0 bases and J lost 2, with 11 bases in between. Here the CDR3 reads CASSLAGDRPYEQYF. For the CDR3, the DNA is TGTGCCAGCAGCTTAGCGGGGGACCGTCCCTACGAGCAGTACTTC.

This clone came up once. The V gene is TRBV19, the J gene TRBJ2-4; no clear D gene. From germline, CDR1 is LNHDA and CDR2 SQIVND (reference sequence). V lost 7 bases, J lost 7 bases, and 14 bases lay in between. This CDR3 contains 13 residues. The CDR3 DNA reads as TGTGCCAGTATTCACTCAGGAACCAACATTCAGTACTTC. Protein: CASIHSGTNIQYF.

The rearrangement links TRBV5-4 to TRBJ2-2; D gene ambiguous. Germline CDR1 reads SGHNT; CDR2 reads YYREEE (reference sequence). The CDR3 contains 14 residues. V lost 10 bases to trimming and J lost 1 base, with 14 bases between them. This CDR3 is CAGLSKGNTGELFF. As DNA, the CDR3 is TGTGCCGGCCTCTCGAAGGGGAACACCGGGGAGCTGTTTTTT.

The rearrangement uses TRBV27 and TRBJ2-7; 9 positions match TRBD2. With 5 bases clipped from V and 5 bases from J, the junction kept 13 bases outside the gene matches. The germline CDR1 and CDR2 sequences are MNHEY and SMNVEV (reference sequence). This CDR3 contains 16 residues. CDR3 nucleotide sequence: TGTGCCAGCAGTGGGGGGCTTGCGGGAGGGCTGAACGAGCAGTACTTC. This encodes CASSGGLAGGLNEQYF.

This chain connects TRBV28 to TRBJ1-2; D possibly corresponds to TRBD1 (5 bases). The germline V and J ends were trimmed by 5 bases and 8 bases, with 27 bases remaining between them. The CDR3 sequence is 17 residues long. The germline V gene encodes CDR1 MDHEN and CDR2 SYDVKM. The CDR3 DNA reads TGTGCCAGCAGTACGTTCAGCACCGGGACCAGGAATTTAGGCTACACCTTC. Translating gives CASSTFSTGTRNLGYTF.